This TCR beta chain was profiled in a study of OX40 agonist ivuxolimab in advanced cancers. V shed 0 bases and J shed 3 bases, with 10 bases lying between them. The CDR3 loop spans 15 amino acids. Germline V gene lookup returns CDR1 SGHAT and CDR2 FQNNGV. Findings and caveats of the study: Low clonal expansion, among the lowest seen, marked partial responders at 0.1-3.0 mg/kg. CD4+ T cells averaged fewer expanded clones than CD8+ T cells. Doses of 0.1 to 3.0 mg/kg were accompanied by clonal expansion of CD4+ and CD8+ blood T cells by week 6.

On this clone itself: The antigen is unknown.

Clones were sequenced by immunoSEQ multiplex PCR, and TCRdb holds only the in-frame ones, with some missing. The table lists 83,000 or so clones, roughly 90% of them singletons, with roughly 0.72% in the top ten. Sequencing used CD4+ or CD8+ T cells sorted from blood, obtained in a trial of the OX40 agonist ivuxolimab. The receptor's source is an adult with an advanced solid tumor such as melanoma, head and neck, liver or kidney cancer. The genes are TRBV11-2 and TRBJ2-3; no clear D gene. The CDR3 coding sequence is TGTGCCAGCAGCTTAGATAGGGCAGCTACAGATACGCAGTATTTT. It codes for CASSLDRAATDTQYF.